The source of this TCR beta chain is a study of blood T cell repertoires in COVID-19. Study summary: PBMCs, B-cell-depleted T cells, or T cells were the source of the cDNA or gDNA that made up the material.

Here immunoSEQ multiplex PCR was the method, and the copy in TCRdb shows in-frame clones only, minus some. The data contain under 300,000 clones, around 80% of them seen just once; the ten biggest clones take up 14% to 15%. In terms of age and location, participants ranged from roughly 18 to 95 years and lived in under 30 US areas. The sample consisted of PBMCs or T cells enriched from blood (not recorded which). The TCR originated in a man in his forties who had recovered from COVID-19.

CDR3 in DNA: TGTGCCAGCCGCCTTACCGGGACAGGGGAGACCGACACCTTC. Translated, it gives CASRLTGTGETDTF. The chain carries TRBV6-1 and TRBJ1-2, with 10 nucleotides matching TRBD1. This CDR3 is 14 amino acids long. Trimming removed 8 bases from V and 12 bases from J; junction bases left unmatched: 15. Germline V lookup: CDR1 MNHNS, CDR2 SASEGT.